Listed below are T cell receptor beta chains from one sample, sequenced in a study of cytomegalovirus exposure and HLA in healthy donors. Measured with immunoSEQ multiplex PCR; TCRdb has only the in-frame clones, and not every one. The repertoire holds 120,000 or so clones, with approximately 84% as singletons. Sequencing was performed on PBMCs. The receptors originated from a man aged 45-65 years in good health and CMV-seronegative. Both conserved end residues are part of each CDR3. A D gene is named only where the DNA matches it firmly. Size tells how often a clone was seen (once, few, many) or the class of an expanded clone, and some rows leave it out.

TGCGCCAGCAGCCCGGGACTAGCGGGATCACGCGAGCAGTACTTC | CASSPGLAGSREQYF | TRBD2 | TRBJ2-7 | TRBV4-3 | few
TGTGCCAGCAGCCCCCTATACCTCGGGGTAACTAATGAAAAACTGTTTTTT | CASSPLYLGVTNEKLFF | NA | TRBJ1-4 | TRBV11-2 | NA
TGTGCCAGCAGCGAGAGCGATAATTCACCCCTCCACTTT | CASSESDNSPLHF | NA | TRBJ1-6 | TRBV9 | NA
TGTGCCAGCAGCTTGGATACCGGAGGACAGGCGCTTTATCCCCAGCATTTT | CASSLDTGGQALYPQHF | TRBD1 | TRBJ1-5 | TRBV11-2 | NA
TGTGCCAGCAGCTCAACTAGCGGGGGGGCCGTGTTCGTCTACGAGCAGTACTTC | CASSSTSGGAVFVYEQYF | TRBD2 | TRBJ2-7 | TRBV7-2 | NA
TGCGCCAGCAGCCAACGCGAGTCGATCACTGAAGCTTTCTTT | CASSQRESITEAFF | NA | TRBJ1-1 | TRBV4-1 | few
TGCGCCAGCAGCTTGGCGGCCAGGGGACAGGGAGTCGAGCAGTACTTC | CASSLAARGQGVEQYF | TRBD1 | TRBJ2-7 | TRBV5-1 | NA
TGTGCCAGCAGTTTATCAGGCGGGTACGAGCAGTACTTC | CASSLSGGYEQYF | NA | TRBJ2-7 | TRBV27 | NA
TGTGCCAGCAGCCAGGCGGGACAGGGTGGATATGGCACTGAAGCTTTCTTT | CASSQAGQGGYGTEAFF | TRBD1 | TRBJ1-1 | TRBV28 | once
TGTGCCAGCAGAGACAGGGGACCTGAAAAACTGTTTTTT | CASRDRGPEKLFF | TRBD1 | TRBJ1-4 | TRBV2 | NA
TGTGCCAGCAGGACAACAGGGGAGTTCTCACCCCTCCACTTT | CASRTTGEFSPLHF | TRBD1 | TRBJ1-6 | TRBV28 | NA
TGCGCCAGCAGCCGAGGACAGGGGGAGGGTAATGAAAAACTGTTTTTT | CASSRGQGEGNEKLFF | TRBD1 | TRBJ1-4 | TRBV4-3 | few
TGCGCCAGCAGCCCGGGACAGGGGGCGGATCAGCCCCAGCATTTT | CASSPGQGADQPQHF | TRBD1 | TRBJ1-5 | TRBV4-1 | NA
TGTGCCATCCGCGGGGGCAGGGGAGAGACCCAGTACTTC | CAIRGGRGETQYF | NA | TRBJ2-5 | TRBV6-4 | NA
TGTGCCAGCAGCCTGGGGGGGCCCCGGGAGACCCAGTACTTC | CASSLGGPRETQYF | NA | TRBJ2-5 | TRBV5-6 | NA
TGTGCCAGCAGCTTGGTGGGGACAGGGATCGGCTATGGCTACACCTTC | CASSLVGTGIGYGYTF | TRBD1 | TRBJ1-2 | TRBV7-3 | NA
TGTGCCAGCAGCGTAGAGGCAAGCGGGGGTGGGACAGATACGCAGTATTTT | CASSVEASGGGTDTQYF | TRBD2 | TRBJ2-3 | TRBV9 | NA
TGTGCCAGCAGCTTGGCGAGAGGGCCCTACGAGCAGTACTTC | CASSLARGPYEQYF | NA | TRBJ2-7 | TRBV7-2 | NA
TGTGCCAGCAGTTCGTCAGGGGGCGCCCCCCTCCACTTT | CASSSSGGAPLHF | TRBD1 | TRBJ1-6 | TRBV6-5 | NA
TGTGCCAGCTCACCAAGGGGACAGGGGTGGAATGAGCAGTTCTTC | CASSPRGQGWNEQFF | TRBD1 | TRBJ2-1 | TRBV18 | NA
TGCGCCAGCAGCTTAACACTAGCGGGGGGGGATGAGCAGTTCTTC | CASSLTLAGGDEQFF | TRBD2 | TRBJ2-1 | TRBV5-1 | NA